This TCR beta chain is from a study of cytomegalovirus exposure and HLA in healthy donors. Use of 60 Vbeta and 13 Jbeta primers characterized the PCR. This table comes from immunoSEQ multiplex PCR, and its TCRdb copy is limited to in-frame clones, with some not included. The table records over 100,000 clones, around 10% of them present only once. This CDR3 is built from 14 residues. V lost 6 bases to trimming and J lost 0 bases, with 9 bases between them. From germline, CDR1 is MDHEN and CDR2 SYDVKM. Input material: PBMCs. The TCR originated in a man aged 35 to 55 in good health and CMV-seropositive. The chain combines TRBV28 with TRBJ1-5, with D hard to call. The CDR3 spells CASRRGYSNQPQHF. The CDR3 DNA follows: TGTGCCAGCAGGCGCGGATATAGCAATCAGCCCCAGCATTTT.